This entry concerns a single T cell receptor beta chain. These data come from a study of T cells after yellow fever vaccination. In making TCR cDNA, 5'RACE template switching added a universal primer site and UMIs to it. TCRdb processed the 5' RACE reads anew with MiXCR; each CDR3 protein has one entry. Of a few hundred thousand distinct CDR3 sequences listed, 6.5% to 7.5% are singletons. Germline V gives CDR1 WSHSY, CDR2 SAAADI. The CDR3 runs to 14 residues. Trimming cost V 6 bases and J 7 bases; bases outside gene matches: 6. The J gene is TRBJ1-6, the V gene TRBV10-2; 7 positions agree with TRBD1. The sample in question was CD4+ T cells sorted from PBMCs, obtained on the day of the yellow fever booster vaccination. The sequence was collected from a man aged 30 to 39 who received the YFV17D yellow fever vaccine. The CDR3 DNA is TGCGCCAGCAGGTCCGGGACAGAGAATTCACCCCTCCACTTT. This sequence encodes CASRSGTENSPLHF.